These T cell receptor beta chains were read from a single sample in a study of memory CD4+ T cells and cytomegalovirus serostatus. Produced via immunoSEQ multiplex PCR; TCRdb's table is partial and in-frame only. The sample yields under 80,000 clones, just under 80% seen once. The sequencing sample was made of memory CD4+ T cells from blood. Source of these receptors: an adult in good health and CMV-seropositive. CDR3s include the opening cysteine and the closing phenylalanine or tryptophan. Fields, in order: V gene, D gene, clone size, J gene, CDR3 DNA, CDR3 protein. A D gene is named only where the DNA matches it firmly. Not every row has a clone size; where given, it reads once, few, many or a size class.

>TRBV7-2|.|.|TRBJ2-1
TGTGCCAGCAGCCAGGGGCCTCACAATGAGCAGTTCTTC
CASSQGPHNEQFF
>TRBV15|.|.|TRBJ2-7
TGTGCCACCAGCAGAGATGTCCCCTACGAGCAGTACTTC
CATSRDVPYEQYF
>TRBV2|TRBD1|few|TRBJ1-1
TGTGCCAGCAGCGAACAGGGGGCGAACACTGAAGCTTTCTTT
CASSEQGANTEAFF
>TRBV28|.|.|TRBJ1-2
TGTGCCAGCAGTTTACGCCCCCAGGCTCACTATGGCTACACCTTC
CASSLRPQAHYGYTF
>TRBV6-1|TRBD2|.|TRBJ2-1
TGTGCCAGCAAAGCGGGACTAGCGGGGAAGGATGAGCAGTTCTTC
CASKAGLAGKDEQFF
>TRBV27|.|once|TRBJ2-2
TGTGCCAGCAGTCGCAGCCGCACCGGGGAGCTGTTTTTT
CASSRSRTGELFF
>TRBV5-6|TRBD2|.|TRBJ2-5
TGTGCCAGCAGCTTGGGATTTCTAGCGGGAGAGCGAGAGACCCAGTACTTC
CASSLGFLAGERETQYF
>TRBV11-2|TRBD1|.|TRBJ2-3
TGTGCCAGCCGGGGCAGGGGGCTCTTTCCGAGCACAGATACGCAGTATTTT
CASRGRGLFPSTDTQYF
>TRBV23-1|.|.|TRBJ2-6
TGCGCCAGCACCCACCCGACCTCGGGCGGGACGGGAAGCTCTGGGGCCAACGTCCTGACTTTC
CASTHPTSGGTGSSGANVLTF
>TRBV10-3|TRBD2|once|TRBJ2-1
TGTGCCATCAGGGGGACTAGCGGTTTTGATAGCTCCTACAATGAGCAGTTCTTC
CAIRGTSGFDSSYNEQFF
>TRBV5-4|TRBD2|.|TRBJ2-1
TGTGCCAGCAGCCGCGGGGGGGCCACCTACAATGAGCAGTTCTTC
CASSRGGATYNEQFF
>TRBV11-1|TRBD1|.|TRBJ1-2
TGTGCCAGCAGCTCGACTACAGGGGATGGCTACACCTTC
CASSSTTGDGYTF
>TRBV5-6|.|.|TRBJ2-3
TGTGCCAGCAGCTTAAGCGGGTTGGGCACAGATACGCAGTATTTT
CASSLSGLGTDTQYF
>TRBV5-1|.|.|TRBJ2-7
TGCGCCAGCAGCTCGGAGGTTGGATACGAGCAGTACTTC
CASSSEVGYEQYF
>TRBV7-2|TRBD1|.|TRBJ2-4
TGTGCCAGCAGCCGAACAGGGGGAAACATTCAGTACTTC
CASSRTGGNIQYF
>TRBV5-4|.|.|TRBJ1-1
TGTGCCAGCAGCTTGGGCGGGGGGGACTCGAACACTGAAGCTTTCTTT
CASSLGGGDSNTEAFF
>TRBV29-1|.|.|TRBJ2-3
TGCAGCGTTGAAGCTAAATGGAAAGATACGCAGTATTTT
CSVEAKWKDTQYF
>TRBV5-6|.|once|TRBJ2-3
TGTGCCAGCAGCTGGGGGACCAGGTATACGCAGTATTTT
CASSWGTRYTQYF
>TRBV7-9|.|.|TRBJ2-2
TGTGCCAGCAGCTTAGGAGAAACCGGGGAGCTGTTTTTT
CASSLGETGELFF
>TRBV30|TRBD1|.|TRBJ2-2
TGTGCCTGGAGTCGACCCGACAGGGCCGGGGAGCTGTTTTTT
CAWSRPDRAGELFF
>TRBV2|TRBD1|.|TRBJ2-7
TGTGCCAGCGGCCGGGACAGGGACGAGCAGTACTTC
CASGRDRDEQYF
>TRBV5-1|.|.|TRBJ1-2
TGCGCCAGCAGCTTGGCCAAAGGACTGATCTATGGCTACACCTTC
CASSLAKGLIYGYTF
>TRBV28|.|.|TRBJ1-5
TGTGCCAGCAGTCTAACAGGGTCGGGGCAGCCCCAGCATTTT
CASSLTGSGQPQHF
>TRBV18|TRBD1|.|TRBJ1-2
TGTGCCAGCTCACCGCGACAGGGGGCTCGGGACGCTGGCTACACCTTC
CASSPRQGARDAGYTF
>TRBV7-6|.|.|TRBJ2-3
TGTGCCAGCAGCCCCAACCTAGGGAGGTCAGATACGCAGTATTTT
CASSPNLGRSDTQYF
>TRBV6-6|.|.|TRBJ2-3
TGTGCCAGCAGTTCTCCTAGCACAGATACGCAGTATTTT
CASSSPSTDTQYF
>TRBV12-5|TRBD2|.|TRBJ2-1
TGTGCTAGTGGGCTTAAGCTAGCGGGAGTGCCCCACAACAATGAGCAGTTCTTC
CASGLKLAGVPHNNEQFF
>TRBV18|TRBD1|.|TRBJ2-1
TGTGCCAGCTCACCAGGGACAGGGACCAATGAGCAGTTCTTC
CASSPGTGTNEQFF
>TRBV29-1|.|.|TRBJ2-3
TGCAGCGGTGCAGAGAGGGCCCCGGCAGATACGCAGTATTTT
CSGAERAPADTQYF
>TRBV19|.|.|TRBJ1-5
TGTGCCAGTAGCGATCGGCAGGGTCCCTTAGGTCAGCCCCAGCATTTT
CASSDRQGPLGQPQHF
>TRBV29-1|.|.|TRBJ1-2
TGCAGCGTTGATCAAATAAATTACAGTGGGGCTGGAGGCTACACCTTC
CSVDQINYSGAGGYTF
>TRBV7-9|.|.|TRBJ2-1
TGTGCCAGCAGCCCCCATTACAGAGCCGGGTCCTACAATGAGCAGTTCTTC
CASSPHYRAGSYNEQFF
>TRBV15|.|.|TRBJ1-5
TGTGCCACCAGCAGAGGAGGCAATAGCAATCAGCCCCAGCATTTT
CATSRGGNSNQPQHF
>TRBV30|.|.|TRBJ1-4
TGTGCCTGGAGAGAAAGTGAAAAACTGTTTTTT
CAWRESEKLFF
>TRBV11-2|.|once|TRBJ1-1
TGTGCCAGCAGCTTAGATGGGCACCACACTGAAGCTTTCTTT
CASSLDGHHTEAFF
>TRBV5-1|.|.|TRBJ1-1
TGCGCCAGCAGCCACCTTTCCCAGCACACTGAAGCTTTCTTT
CASSHLSQHTEAFF
>TRBV27|.|once|TRBJ1-6
TGTGCCAGCAGTTTATCCCGAGGCACTAATTCACCCCTCCACTTT
CASSLSRGTNSPLHF
>TRBV20-1|.|once|TRBJ2-1
TGCAGTGCTAGAGTCTACAATGAGCAGTTCTTC
CSARVYNEQFF
>TRBV4-2|.|few|TRBJ2-5
TGTGCCAGCAGCCCCGCCCACGAGGGGTTAGAGACCCAGTACTTC
CASSPAHEGLETQYF
>TRBV6-5|TRBD1|.|TRBJ2-1
TGTGCCAGCAGTCACAGGGACAGGGACAATGAGCAGTTCTTC
CASSHRDRDNEQFF
>TRBV19|.|.|TRBJ1-1
TGTGCCAGTACCCATGAACAGGGAAACACTGAAGCTTTCTTT
CASTHEQGNTEAFF
>TRBV7-2|TRBD2|.|TRBJ2-1
TGTGCCAGCAGCCCTTGGACTAGCGGCTCACTAGGGAATGAGCAGTTCTTC
CASSPWTSGSLGNEQFF
>TRBV9|.|.|TRBJ2-2
TGTGCCAGTAACCTCGCGAACACCGGGGAGCTGTTTTTT
CASNLANTGELFF
>TRBV30|TRBD2|.|TRBJ2-7
TGTGCCTGGAGTGATGGGGGGGTCGAGCAGTACTTC
CAWSDGGVEQYF
>TRBV11-2|.|.|TRBJ2-3
TGTGCCAGCAGCTTGGGTAGTGGAGTTGATACGCAGTATTTT
CASSLGSGVDTQYF
>TRBV20-1|.|many|TRBJ1-1
TGCAGTGCTAGATTAGCACCCGAAACGTTCTTT
CSARLAPETFF
>TRBV19|.|.|TRBJ1-2
TGTGCCAGTAGCACCAACCCATGGACCGCGGGCTATGGCTACACCTTC
CASSTNPWTAGYGYTF
>TRBV30|.|.|TRBJ1-2
TGTGCCTGGAGTGTACATCTGGGCAGCTATGGCTACACCTTC
CAWSVHLGSYGYTF
>TRBV28|TRBD1|.|TRBJ2-5
TGTGCCAGCAGCTACTCCAGCGGACAGGGGTTTCGGGGGACCCAGTACTTC
CASSYSSGQGFRGTQYF
>TRBV7-2|.|once|TRBJ1-6
TGTGCCAGCAGCTTAGGAGCAAATTCACCCCTCCACTTT
CASSLGANSPLHF
>TRBV11-2|.|.|TRBJ2-3
TGTGCCAGCAGCTTAAGGGCAGGCCGGGGGAGAGGCACAGATACGCAGTATTTT
CASSLRAGRGRGTDTQYF